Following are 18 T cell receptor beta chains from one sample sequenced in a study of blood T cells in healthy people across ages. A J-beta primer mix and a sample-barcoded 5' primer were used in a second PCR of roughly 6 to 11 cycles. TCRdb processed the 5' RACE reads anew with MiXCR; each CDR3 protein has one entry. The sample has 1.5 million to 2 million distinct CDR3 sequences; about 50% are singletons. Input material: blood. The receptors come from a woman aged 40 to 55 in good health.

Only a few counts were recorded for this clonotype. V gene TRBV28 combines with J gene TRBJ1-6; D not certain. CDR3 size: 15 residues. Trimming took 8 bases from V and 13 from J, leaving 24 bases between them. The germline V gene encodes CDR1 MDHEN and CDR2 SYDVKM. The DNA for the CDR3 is TGTGCCAGCCGCCCAGGAGCCCCGGGCTCTTCGCCCCTCCACTTT. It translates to CASRPGAPGSSPLHF.

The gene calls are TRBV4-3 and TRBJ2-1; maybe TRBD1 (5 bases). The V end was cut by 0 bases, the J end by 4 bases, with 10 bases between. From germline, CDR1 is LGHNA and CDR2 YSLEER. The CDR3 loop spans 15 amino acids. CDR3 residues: CASSQDDRGYNEQFF. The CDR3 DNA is TGCGCCAGCAGCCAAGATGATAGGGGTTACAATGAGCAGTTCTTC.

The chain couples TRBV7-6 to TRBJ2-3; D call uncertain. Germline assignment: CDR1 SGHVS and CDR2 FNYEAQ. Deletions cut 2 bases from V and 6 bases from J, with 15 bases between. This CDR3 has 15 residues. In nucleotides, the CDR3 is TGTGCCAGCAGCTTAAAGGCTTACTCAGGCGATACGCAGTATTTT. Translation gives CASSLKAYSGDTQYF.

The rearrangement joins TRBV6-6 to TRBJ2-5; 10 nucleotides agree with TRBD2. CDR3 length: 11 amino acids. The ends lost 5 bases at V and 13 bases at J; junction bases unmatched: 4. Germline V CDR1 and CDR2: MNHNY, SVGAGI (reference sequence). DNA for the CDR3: TGTGCCAGCAGTGGTCCTAGCGGGGGGTACTTC. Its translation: CASSGPSGGYF.

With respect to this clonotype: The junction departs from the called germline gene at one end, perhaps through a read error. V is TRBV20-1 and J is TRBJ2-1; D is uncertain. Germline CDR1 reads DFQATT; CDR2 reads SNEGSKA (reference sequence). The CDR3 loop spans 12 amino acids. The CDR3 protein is CSARPDGNERFF. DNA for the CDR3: TGCAGTGCTAGGCCGGATGGCAATGAGCGGTTCTTC.

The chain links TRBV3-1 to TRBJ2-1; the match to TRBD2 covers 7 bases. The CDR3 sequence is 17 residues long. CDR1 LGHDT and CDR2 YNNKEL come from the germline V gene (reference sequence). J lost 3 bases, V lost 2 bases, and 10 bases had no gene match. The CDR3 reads CASSQRSAGRGYNEQFF. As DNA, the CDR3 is TGTGCCAGCAGCCAACGATCAGCGGGAAGGGGCTACAATGAGCAGTTCTTC.

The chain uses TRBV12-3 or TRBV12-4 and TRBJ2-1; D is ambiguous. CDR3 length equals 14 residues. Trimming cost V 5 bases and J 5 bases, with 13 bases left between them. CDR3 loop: CASSPGPNNNEQFF. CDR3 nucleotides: TGTGCCAGCAGTCCGGGCCCCAACAACAATGAGCAGTTCTTC.

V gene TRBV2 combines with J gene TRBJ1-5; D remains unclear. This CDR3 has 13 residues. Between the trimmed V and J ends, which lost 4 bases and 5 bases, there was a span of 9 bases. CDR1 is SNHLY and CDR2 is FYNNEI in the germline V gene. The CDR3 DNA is TGTGCCAGCAGTGGAGGGTATGATCAGCCCCAGCATTTT. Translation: CASSGGYDQPQHF.

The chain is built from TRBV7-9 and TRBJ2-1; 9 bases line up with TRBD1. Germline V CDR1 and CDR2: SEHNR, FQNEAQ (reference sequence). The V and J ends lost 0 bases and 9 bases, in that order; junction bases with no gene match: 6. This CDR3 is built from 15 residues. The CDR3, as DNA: TGTGCCAGCAGCTTAGCACAGGGGGCTAGGGGTGAGCAGTTCTTC. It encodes CASSLAQGARGEQFF.

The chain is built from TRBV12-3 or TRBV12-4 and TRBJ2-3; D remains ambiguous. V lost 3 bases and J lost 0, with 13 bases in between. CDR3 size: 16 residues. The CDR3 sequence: CASSFFFLLSTDTQYF. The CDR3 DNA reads TGTGCCAGCAGTTTTTTCTTTCTCCTTAGCACAGATACGCAGTATTTT.

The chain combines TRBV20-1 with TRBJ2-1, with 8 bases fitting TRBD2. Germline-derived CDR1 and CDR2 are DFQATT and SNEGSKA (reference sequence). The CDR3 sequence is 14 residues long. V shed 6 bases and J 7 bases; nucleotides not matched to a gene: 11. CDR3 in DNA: TGCAGTGCCCTAAGGGCGGGGGGAACTAATGAGCAGTTCTTC. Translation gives CSALRAGGTNEQFF.

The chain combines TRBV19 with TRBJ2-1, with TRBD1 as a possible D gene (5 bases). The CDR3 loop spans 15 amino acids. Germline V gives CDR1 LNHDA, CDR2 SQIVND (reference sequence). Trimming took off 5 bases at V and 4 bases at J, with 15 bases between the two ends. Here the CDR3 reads CASSLTRQGYNEQFF. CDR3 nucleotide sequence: TGTGCCAGTAGTCTGACCCGCCAGGGTTACAATGAGCAGTTCTTC. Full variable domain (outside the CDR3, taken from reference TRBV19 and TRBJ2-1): DGGITQSPKYLFRKEGQNVTLSCEQNLNHDAMYWYRQDPGQGLRLIYYSQIVNDFQKGDIAEGYSVSREKKESFPLTVTSAQKNPTAFYLCASSLTRQGYNEQFFGPGTRLTVL.

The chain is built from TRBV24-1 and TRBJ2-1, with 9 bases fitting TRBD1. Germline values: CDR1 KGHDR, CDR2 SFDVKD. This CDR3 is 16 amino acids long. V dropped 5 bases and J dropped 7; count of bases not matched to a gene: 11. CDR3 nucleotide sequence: TGTGCCACCAGTGGAGCATCGGGGACAGGGAGGAATGAGCAGTTCTTC. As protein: CATSGASGTGRNEQFF.

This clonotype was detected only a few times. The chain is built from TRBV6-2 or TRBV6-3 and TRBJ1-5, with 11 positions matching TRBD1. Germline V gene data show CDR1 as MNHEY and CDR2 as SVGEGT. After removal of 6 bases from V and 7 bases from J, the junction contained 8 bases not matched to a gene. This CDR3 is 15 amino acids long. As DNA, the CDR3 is TGTGCCAGCAGGGGGGACAGGGGGGAAGAGCAGCCCCAGCATTTT. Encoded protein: CASRGDRGEEQPQHF.

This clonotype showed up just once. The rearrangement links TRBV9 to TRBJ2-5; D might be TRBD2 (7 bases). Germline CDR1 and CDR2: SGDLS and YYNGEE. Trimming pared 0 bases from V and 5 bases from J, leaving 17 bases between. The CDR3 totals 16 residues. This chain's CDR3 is CASSVGGGATSETQYF. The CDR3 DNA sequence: TGTGCCAGCAGCGTAGGGGGGGGGGCGACTTCTGAGACCCAGTACTTC.

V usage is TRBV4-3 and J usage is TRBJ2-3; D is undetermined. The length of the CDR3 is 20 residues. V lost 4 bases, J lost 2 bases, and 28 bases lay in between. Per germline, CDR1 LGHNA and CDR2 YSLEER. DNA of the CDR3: TGCGCCAGCAGCCGATGGACGAAAGGATCCTTGGTGGGCCTCACAGATACGCAGTATTTT. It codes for CASSRWTKGSLVGLTDTQYF.

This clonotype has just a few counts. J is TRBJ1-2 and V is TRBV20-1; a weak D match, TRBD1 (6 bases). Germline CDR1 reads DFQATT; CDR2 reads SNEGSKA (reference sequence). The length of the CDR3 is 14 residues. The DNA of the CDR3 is TGCACCCATGGACCGACCGGACAGATCTATGGCTACACCTTC. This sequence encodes CTHGPTGQIYGYTF.

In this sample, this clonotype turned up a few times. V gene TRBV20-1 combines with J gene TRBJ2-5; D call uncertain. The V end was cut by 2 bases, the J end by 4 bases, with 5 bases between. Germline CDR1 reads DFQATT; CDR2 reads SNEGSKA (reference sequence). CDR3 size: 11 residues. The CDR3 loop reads CSARPTETQYF. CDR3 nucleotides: TGCAGTGCTAGACCCACAGAGACCCAGTACTTC.